The TCR beta chain described here comes from a study of T-cell reconstitution after alpha-beta-depleted transplantation in children. Preparing the TCRbeta library involved the use of unique molecular identifiers. Using its own MiXCR run on the PCR reads, TCRdb lists one record per CDR3 protein. The table includes more than 450,000 distinct CDR3 sequences, approximately 16% detected once. The trim removed 4 bases at V and 2 bases at J, leaving 10 bases unmatched. Germline-derived CDR1 and CDR2 are SGDLS and YYNGEE. The length of the CDR3 is 16 residues. The clonotype comes from a human donor who donated a stem cell graft to a child with acute lymphoblastic leukemia. The sample in question was PBMCs from the stem cell graft donor, obtained from the stem cell graft. The chain joins TRBV9 to TRBJ2-7; 9 bases fit TRBD1. DNA of the CDR3: TGTGCCAGCAGCCCCTGGGACAGGGCCAGCCCCTACGAGCAGTACTTC. It codes for CASSPWDRASPYEQYF. Looking up the rest from reference TRBV9 and TRBJ2-7 gives the full variable domain: DSGVTQTPKHLITATGQRVTLRCSPRSGDLSVYWYQQSLDQGLQFLIQYYNGEERAKGNILERFSAQQFPDLHSELNLSSLELGDSALYFCASSPWDRASPYEQYFGPGTRLTVT.